Listed below are T cell receptor beta chains from one sample, sequenced in a study of graft-versus-host responses after intestinal transplantation. The assay was immunoSEQ multiplex PCR, and TCRdb's table has in-frame clones only and misses some. Among approximately 89,000 clones, 90% to 95% were seen once, and the ten largest hold around 0.17%. These receptors' antigens are unknown. Material: unstimulated CD4+ T cells sorted from spleen or lymph node cells, obtained before intestinal transplant. These receptors originate from a human donor who received an intestinal transplant. CDR3s include the opening cysteine and the closing phenylalanine or tryptophan. The D gene is left open where the match is weak. Clone size appears in some rows only: once, few, many, or a class for an expanded clone.

clone size: -; J gene: TRBJ2-3; D gene: -; V gene: TRBV7-9; CDR3 DNA: TGTGCCAGCAGCCCGACTAGTAGCACAGATACGCAGTATTTT; CDR3 protein: CASSPTSSTDTQYF
clone size: -; J gene: TRBJ2-1; D gene: -; V gene: TRBV4-1; CDR3 DNA: TGCGCCAGCAGCCAAGGTCAGGCAAAGGCCCTCTACAATGAGCAGTTCTTC; CDR3 protein: CASSQGQAKALYNEQFF
clone size: -; J gene: TRBJ1-2; D gene: -; V gene: TRBV5-6; CDR3 DNA: TGTGCCAGCAGCTTGTCCGGGTTCTTAGTCTATGGCTACACCTTC; CDR3 protein: CASSLSGFLVYGYTF
clone size: -; J gene: TRBJ1-6; D gene: TRBD1; V gene: TRBV7-4; CDR3 DNA: TGTGCCAGCCCCCCCTTACAGGGGGAAGGTGAGAATTCACCCCTCCACTTT; CDR3 protein: CASPPLQGEGENSPLHF
clone size: few; J gene: TRBJ1-2; D gene: -; V gene: TRBV6-1; CDR3 DNA: TGTGCCAGCAGTGAAAGTGGGGGCGACAACTATGGCTACACCTTC; CDR3 protein: CASSESGGDNYGYTF
clone size: -; J gene: TRBJ1-1; D gene: -; V gene: TRBV5-5; CDR3 DNA: TGTGCCAGCAGCTTGGTAGTATTGAACACTGAAGCTTTCTTT; CDR3 protein: CASSLVVLNTEAFF
clone size: few; J gene: TRBJ2-3; D gene: TRBD2; V gene: TRBV4-3; CDR3 DNA: TGCGCCAGCAGCCAAGCGACTAGCGGGGGGGTAGATACGCAGTATTTT; CDR3 protein: CASSQATSGGVDTQYF
clone size: -; J gene: TRBJ2-7; D gene: -; V gene: TRBV19; CDR3 DNA: TGTGCCAGTAGTACCTCTTGGACGGGAGCCTACGAGCAGTACTTC; CDR3 protein: CASSTSWTGAYEQYF
clone size: -; J gene: TRBJ1-6; D gene: -; V gene: TRBV11-2; CDR3 DNA: TGTGCCAGCAGCTTTCGCCAGGACGGACAGAGCTCCTATAATTCACCCCTCCACTTT; CDR3 protein: CASSFRQDGQSSYNSPLHF
clone size: -; J gene: TRBJ2-7; D gene: TRBD2; V gene: TRBV6-1; CDR3 DNA: TGTGCCAGCACCCCGGGAGGGGTCTTCTCCTACGAGCAGTACTTC; CDR3 protein: CASTPGGVFSYEQYF
clone size: -; J gene: TRBJ2-3; D gene: TRBD2; V gene: TRBV6-5; CDR3 DNA: TGTGCCAGCACCCGGGGGGGGGTTACAGATACGCAGTATTTT; CDR3 protein: CASTRGGVTDTQYF
clone size: -; J gene: TRBJ2-3; D gene: -; V gene: TRBV5-4; CDR3 DNA: TGTGCCAGCAGCCCGGCCGCGCGGGCTAGCACAGATACGCAGTATTTT; CDR3 protein: CASSPAARASTDTQYF
clone size: -; J gene: TRBJ2-3; D gene: -; V gene: TRBV9; CDR3 DNA: TGTGCCAGCAGCGTACGCGCAGATACGCAGTATTTT; CDR3 protein: CASSVRADTQYF
clone size: -; J gene: TRBJ1-1; D gene: -; V gene: TRBV28; CDR3 DNA: TGTGCCAGCAGTTTGGGGGGAAGGAAGAACACTGAAGCTTTCTTT; CDR3 protein: CASSLGGRKNTEAFF
clone size: -; J gene: TRBJ2-7; D gene: -; V gene: TRBV5-1; CDR3 DNA: TGCGCCAGCAGCCCCCTGGGCAGGGTGAGTAACGAGCAGTACTTC; CDR3 protein: CASSPLGRVSNEQYF
clone size: once; J gene: TRBJ2-1; D gene: -; V gene: TRBV4-3; CDR3 DNA: TGCGCCAGCAGCCAAGAGGGTAGGGGTCGGTTGAATGAGCAGTTCTTC; CDR3 protein: CASSQEGRGRLNEQFF
clone size: once; J gene: TRBJ1-3; D gene: TRBD1; V gene: TRBV7-9; CDR3 DNA: TGTGCCAGCAGCTTAGCGGGACAGTTGAGCTCTGGAAACACCATATATTTT; CDR3 protein: CASSLAGQLSSGNTIYF
clone size: -; J gene: TRBJ2-7; D gene: -; V gene: TRBV7-2; CDR3 DNA: TGTGCCAGCAGCACCAGCGGTTTGGGTGGCCACGAGCAGTACTTC; CDR3 protein: CASSTSGLGGHEQYF